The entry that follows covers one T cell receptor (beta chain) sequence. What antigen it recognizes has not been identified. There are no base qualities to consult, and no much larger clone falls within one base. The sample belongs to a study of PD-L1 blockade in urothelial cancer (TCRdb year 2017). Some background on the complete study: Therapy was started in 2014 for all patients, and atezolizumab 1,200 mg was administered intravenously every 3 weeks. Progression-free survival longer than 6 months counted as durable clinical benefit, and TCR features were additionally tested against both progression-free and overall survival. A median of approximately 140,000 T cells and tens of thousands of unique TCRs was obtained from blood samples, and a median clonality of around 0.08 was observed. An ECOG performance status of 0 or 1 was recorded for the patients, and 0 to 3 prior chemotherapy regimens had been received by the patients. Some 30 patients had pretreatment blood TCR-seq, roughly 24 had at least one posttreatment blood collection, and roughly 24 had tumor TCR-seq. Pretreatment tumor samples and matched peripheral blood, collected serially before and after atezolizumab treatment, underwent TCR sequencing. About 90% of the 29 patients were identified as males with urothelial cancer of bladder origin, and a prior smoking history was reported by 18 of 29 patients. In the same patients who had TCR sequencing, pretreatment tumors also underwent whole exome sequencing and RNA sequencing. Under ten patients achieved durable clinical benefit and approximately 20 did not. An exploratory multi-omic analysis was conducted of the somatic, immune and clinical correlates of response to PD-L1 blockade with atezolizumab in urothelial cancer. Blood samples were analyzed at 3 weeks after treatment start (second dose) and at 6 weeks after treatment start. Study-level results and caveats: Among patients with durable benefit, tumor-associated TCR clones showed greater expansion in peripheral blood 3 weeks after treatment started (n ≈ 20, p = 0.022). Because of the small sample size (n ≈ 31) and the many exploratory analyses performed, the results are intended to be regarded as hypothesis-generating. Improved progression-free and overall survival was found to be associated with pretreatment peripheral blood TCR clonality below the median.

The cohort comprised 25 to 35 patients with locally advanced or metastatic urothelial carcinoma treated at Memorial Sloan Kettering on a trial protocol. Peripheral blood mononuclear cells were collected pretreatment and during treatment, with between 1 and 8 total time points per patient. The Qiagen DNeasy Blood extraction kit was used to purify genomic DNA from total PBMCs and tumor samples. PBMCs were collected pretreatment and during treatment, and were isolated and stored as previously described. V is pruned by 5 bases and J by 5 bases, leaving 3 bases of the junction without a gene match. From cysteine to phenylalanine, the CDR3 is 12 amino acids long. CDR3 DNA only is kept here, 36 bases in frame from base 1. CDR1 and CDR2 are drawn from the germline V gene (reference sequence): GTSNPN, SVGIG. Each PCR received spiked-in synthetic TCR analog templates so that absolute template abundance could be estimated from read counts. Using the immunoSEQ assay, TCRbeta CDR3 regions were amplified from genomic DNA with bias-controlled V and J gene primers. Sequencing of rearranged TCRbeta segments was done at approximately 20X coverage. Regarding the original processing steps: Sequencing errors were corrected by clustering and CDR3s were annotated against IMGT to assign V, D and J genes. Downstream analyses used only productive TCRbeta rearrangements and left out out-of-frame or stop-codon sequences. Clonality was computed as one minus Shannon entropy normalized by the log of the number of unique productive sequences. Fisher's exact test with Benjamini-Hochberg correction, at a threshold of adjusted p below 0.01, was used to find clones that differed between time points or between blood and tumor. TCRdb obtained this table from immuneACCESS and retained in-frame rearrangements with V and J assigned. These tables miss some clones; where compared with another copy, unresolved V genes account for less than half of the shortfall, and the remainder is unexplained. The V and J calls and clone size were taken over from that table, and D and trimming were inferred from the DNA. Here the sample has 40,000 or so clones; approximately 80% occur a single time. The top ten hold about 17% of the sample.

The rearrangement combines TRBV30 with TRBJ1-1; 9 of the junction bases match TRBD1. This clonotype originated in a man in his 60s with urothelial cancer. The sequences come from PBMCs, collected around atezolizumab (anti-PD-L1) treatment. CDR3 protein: CAWDRGFTEAFF. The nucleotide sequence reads TGTGCCTGGGACAGGGGGTTTACTGAAGCTTTCTTT.